This TCR beta chain was observed in a study of T cells in Graves' hyperthyroidism and ophthalmopathy. This CDR3 region has 16 residues. Trimming pared 5 bases from V and 2 bases from J, leaving 17 bases between. Germline assignment: CDR1 SGHAT and CDR2 FQNNGV. The study, taken as a whole, reports: Ophthalmopathy was told apart from stable hyperthyroidism by a 13 V-J model.

The sample holds a few counts of this clonotype. What it binds is not known. The investigators amplified TCR beta CDR3 regions from RNA transcripts. The HTBI primer set was used in a first-round RT-PCR of the TCR CDR3. TCRdb reprocessed the multiplex PCR reads with MiXCR, giving one entry per CDR3 protein. This repertoire shows about 260,000 distinct CDR3 sequences, 20% to 25% found once; its top ten account for under 65%. The source is a man aged 25-45 years with Graves' ophthalmopathy. The J gene is TRBJ2-3, the V gene TRBV11-2; D might be TRBD1 or TRBD2, each matching 6 bases. The sequenced sample was blood. The CDR3 nucleotides read TGTGCCAGCAGCCTAAACAGGGCGGGGATCACAGATACGCAGTATTTT. It encodes CASSLNRAGITDTQYF.